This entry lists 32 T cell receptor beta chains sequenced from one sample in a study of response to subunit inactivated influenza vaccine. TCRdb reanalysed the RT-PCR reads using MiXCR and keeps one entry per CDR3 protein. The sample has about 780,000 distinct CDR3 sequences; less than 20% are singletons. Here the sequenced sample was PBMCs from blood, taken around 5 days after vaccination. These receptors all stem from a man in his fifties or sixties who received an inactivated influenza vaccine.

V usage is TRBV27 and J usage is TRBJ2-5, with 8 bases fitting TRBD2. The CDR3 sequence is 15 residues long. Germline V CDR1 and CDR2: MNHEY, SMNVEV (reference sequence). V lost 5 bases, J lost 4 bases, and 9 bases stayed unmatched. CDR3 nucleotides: TGTGCCAGCAGTGGAAGCGGGAGTCTCTTAGAGACCCAGTACTTC. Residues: CASSGSGSLLETQYF.

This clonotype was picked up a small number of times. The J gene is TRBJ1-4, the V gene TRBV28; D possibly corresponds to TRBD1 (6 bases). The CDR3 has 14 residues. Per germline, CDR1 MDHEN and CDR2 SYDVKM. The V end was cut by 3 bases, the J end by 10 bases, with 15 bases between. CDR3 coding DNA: TGTGCCAGCAGTTTCGTTACAGGGTGGACAAAACTGTTTTTT. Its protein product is CASSFVTGWTKLFF. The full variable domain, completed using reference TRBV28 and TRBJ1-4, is DVKVTQSSRYLVKRTGEKVFLECVQDMDHENMFWYRQDPGLGLRLIYFSYDVKMKEKGDIPEGYSVSREKKERFSLILESASTNQTSMYLCASSFVTGWTKLFFGSGTQLSVL.

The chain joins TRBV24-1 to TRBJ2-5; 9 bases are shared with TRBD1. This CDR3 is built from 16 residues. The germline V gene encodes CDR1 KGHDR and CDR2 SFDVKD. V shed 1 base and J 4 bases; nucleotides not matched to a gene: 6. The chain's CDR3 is CATSDFRQDRGETQYF. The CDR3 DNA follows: TGTGCCACCAGTGATTTCAGACAGGACAGGGGAGAGACCCAGTACTTC.

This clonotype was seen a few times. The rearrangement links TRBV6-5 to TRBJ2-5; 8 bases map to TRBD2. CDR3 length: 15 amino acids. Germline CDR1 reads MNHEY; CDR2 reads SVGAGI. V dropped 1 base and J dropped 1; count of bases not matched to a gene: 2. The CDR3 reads CASSYFGGAQETQYF. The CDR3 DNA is TGTGCCAGCAGTTACTTCGGGGGGGCCCAAGAGACCCAGTACTTC.

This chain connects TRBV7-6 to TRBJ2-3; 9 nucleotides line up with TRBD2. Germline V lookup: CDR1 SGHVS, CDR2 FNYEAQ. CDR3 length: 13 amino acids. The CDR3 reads CATGTSITDTQYF. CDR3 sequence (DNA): TGTGCTACCGGGACTAGCATTACAGATACGCAGTATTTT. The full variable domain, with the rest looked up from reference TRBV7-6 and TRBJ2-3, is GAGVSQSPRYKVTKRGQDVALRCDPISGHVSLYWYRQALGQGPEFLTYFNYEAQQDKSGLPNDRFSAERPEGSISTLTIQRTEQRDSAMYRCATGTSITDTQYFGPGTRLTVL.

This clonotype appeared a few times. CDR3 DNA: TGTGCCAGCAGTTTAGCGTTATCAGGGGGAGAGACCCAGTACTTC. Encoded protein: CASSLALSGGETQYF. V usage is TRBV12-3 or TRBV12-4 and J usage is TRBJ2-5; the match to TRBD1 covers 7 bases. Losses at the gene ends were 0 bases for V and 4 bases for J; bases not matched to a gene: 5. CDR3 size: 15 residues.

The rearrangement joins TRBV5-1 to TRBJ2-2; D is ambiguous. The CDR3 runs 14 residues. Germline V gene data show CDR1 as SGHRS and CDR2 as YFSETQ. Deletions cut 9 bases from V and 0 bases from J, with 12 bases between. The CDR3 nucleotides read TGCGCCACCCGTTCTTCGGCGAACACCGGGGAGCTGTTTTTT. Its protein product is CATRSSANTGELFF.

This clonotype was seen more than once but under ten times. CDR3 residues: CSVELPTSGRTGELFF. CDR3 DNA sequence: TGCAGCGTTGAATTACCGACTAGCGGGCGGACCGGGGAGCTGTTTTTT. The chain employs TRBV29-1 and TRBJ2-2; TRBD2 matches at 10 bases. Per the germline V gene, CDR1 is SQVTM and CDR2 is ANQGSEA. The CDR3 contains 16 residues. Trimming removed 2 bases from V and 5 bases from J; junction bases left unmatched: 8.

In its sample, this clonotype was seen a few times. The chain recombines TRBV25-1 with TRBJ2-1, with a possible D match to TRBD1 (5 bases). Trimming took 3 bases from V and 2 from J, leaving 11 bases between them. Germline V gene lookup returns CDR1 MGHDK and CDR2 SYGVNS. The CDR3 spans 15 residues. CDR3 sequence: CASSDGAEPYNEQFF. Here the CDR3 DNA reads TGTGCCAGCAGTGATGGGGCGGAACCCTACAATGAGCAGTTCTTC.

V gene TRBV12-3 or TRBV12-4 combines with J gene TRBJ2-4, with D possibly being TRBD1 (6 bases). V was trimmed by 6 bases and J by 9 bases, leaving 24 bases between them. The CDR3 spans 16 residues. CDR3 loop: CASSRQQGTGGSIQYF. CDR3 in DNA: TGTGCCAGCAGCCGTCAACAGGGTACGGGTGGAAGCATTCAGTACTTC.

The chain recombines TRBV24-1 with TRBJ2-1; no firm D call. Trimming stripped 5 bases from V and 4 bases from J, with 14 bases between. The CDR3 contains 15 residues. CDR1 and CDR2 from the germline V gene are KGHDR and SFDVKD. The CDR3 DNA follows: TGTGCCACCAGTGGACTCCCTGTGGGGTACAATGAGCAGTTCTTC. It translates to CATSGLPVGYNEQFF.

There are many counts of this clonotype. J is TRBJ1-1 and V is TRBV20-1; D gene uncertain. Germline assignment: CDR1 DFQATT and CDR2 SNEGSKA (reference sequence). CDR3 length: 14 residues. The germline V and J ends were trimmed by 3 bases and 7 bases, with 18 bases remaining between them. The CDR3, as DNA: TGCAGTGCTAGGCCTAGTAACGCTCCTGGTGAAGCTTTCTTT. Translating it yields CSARPSNAPGEAFF.

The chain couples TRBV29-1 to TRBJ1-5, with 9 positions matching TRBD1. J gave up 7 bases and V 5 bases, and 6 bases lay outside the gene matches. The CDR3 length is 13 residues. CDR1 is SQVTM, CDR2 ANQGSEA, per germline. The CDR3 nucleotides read TGCAGCGTTTTGGGACAGGGTGGACAGCCCCAGCATTTT. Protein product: CSVLGQGGQPQHF.

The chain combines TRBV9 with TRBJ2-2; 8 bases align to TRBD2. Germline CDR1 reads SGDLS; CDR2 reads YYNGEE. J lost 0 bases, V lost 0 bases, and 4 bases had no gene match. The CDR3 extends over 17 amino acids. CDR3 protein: CASSVGAGLANTGELFF. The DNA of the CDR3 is TGTGCCAGCAGCGTAGGGGCGGGACTAGCGAACACCGGGGAGCTGTTTTTT.

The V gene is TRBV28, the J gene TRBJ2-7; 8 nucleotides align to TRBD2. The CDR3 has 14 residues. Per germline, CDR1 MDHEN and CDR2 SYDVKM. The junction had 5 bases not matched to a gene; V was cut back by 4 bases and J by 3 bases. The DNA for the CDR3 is TGTGCCAGCAGTTCTGGGACTAGGCTCTACGAGCAGTACTTC. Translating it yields CASSSGTRLYEQYF. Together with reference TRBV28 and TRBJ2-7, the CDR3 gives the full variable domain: DVKVTQSSRYLVKRTGEKVFLECVQDMDHENMFWYRQDPGLGLRLIYFSYDVKMKEKGDIPEGYSVSREKKERFSLILESASTNQTSMYLCASSSGTRLYEQYFGPGTRLTVT.

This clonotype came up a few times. The CDR3 here is CSASLQGPQETQYF. CDR3 bases: TGCAGTGCTAGCCTACAGGGACCTCAAGAGACCCAGTACTTC. The V call is TRBV20-1, the J call TRBJ2-5, with D possibly TRBD1 on 6 matching bases. Between the trimmed V and J ends, which lost 3 bases and 2 bases, there was a span of 13 bases. Germline values: CDR1 DFQATT, CDR2 SNEGSKA (reference sequence). The CDR3 has 14 residues.

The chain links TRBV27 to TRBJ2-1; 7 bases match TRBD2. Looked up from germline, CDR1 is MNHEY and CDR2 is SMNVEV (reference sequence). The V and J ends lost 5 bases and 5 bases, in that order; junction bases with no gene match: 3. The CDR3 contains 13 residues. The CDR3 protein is CASSSGMDNEQFF. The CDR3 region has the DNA TGTGCCAGCAGTAGCGGGATGGACAATGAGCAGTTCTTC.

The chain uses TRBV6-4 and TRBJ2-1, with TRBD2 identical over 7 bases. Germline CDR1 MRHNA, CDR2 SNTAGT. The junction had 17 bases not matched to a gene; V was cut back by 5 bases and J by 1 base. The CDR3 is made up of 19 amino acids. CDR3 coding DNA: TGTGCCAGCAGTACGCGAGGACTAGTCCGATTGTATTCCTACAATGAGCAGTTCTTC. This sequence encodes CASSTRGLVRLYSYNEQFF.

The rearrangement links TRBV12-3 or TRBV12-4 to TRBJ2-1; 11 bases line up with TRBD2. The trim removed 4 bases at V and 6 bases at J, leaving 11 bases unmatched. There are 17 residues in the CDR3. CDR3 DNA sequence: TGTGCCAGCAGTTCTCCGACCGGGACTAGCGGCCCCAATGAGCAGTTCTTC. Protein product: CASSSPTGTSGPNEQFF.

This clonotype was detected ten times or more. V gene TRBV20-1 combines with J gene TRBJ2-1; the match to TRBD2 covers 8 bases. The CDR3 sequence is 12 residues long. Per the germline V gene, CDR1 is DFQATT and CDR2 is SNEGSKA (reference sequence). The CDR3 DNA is TGCAGCGGGAGGGCGGGATACAATGAGCAGTTCTTC. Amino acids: CSGRAGYNEQFF.

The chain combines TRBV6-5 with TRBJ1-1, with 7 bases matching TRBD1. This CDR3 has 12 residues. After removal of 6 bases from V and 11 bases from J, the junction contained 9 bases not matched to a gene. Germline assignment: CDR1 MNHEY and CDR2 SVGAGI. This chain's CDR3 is CASSPRTGKAFF. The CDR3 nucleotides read TGTGCCAGCAGCCCCCGGACAGGAAAGGCTTTCTTT.

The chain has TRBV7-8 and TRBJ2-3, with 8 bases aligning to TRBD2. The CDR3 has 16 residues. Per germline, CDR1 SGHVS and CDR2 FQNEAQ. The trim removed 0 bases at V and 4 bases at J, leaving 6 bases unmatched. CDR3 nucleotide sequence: TGTGCCAGCAGCTTAGCGAGCGGGGGAGGAGCAGATACGCAGTATTTT. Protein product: CASSLASGGGADTQYF.

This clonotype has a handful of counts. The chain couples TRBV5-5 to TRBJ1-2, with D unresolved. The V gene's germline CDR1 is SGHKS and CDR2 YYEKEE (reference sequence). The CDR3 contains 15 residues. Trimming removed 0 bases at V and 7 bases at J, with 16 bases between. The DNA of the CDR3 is TGTGCCAGCAGCTTGGCTGGGAGGGCCTCAGGTGGCTACACCTTC. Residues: CASSLAGRASGGYTF. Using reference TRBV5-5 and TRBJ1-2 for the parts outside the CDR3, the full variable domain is DAGVTQSPTHLIKTRGQQVTLRCSPISGHKSVSWYQQVLGQGPQFIFQYYEKEERGRGNFPDRFSARQFPNYSSELNVNALLLGDSALYLCASSLAGRASGGYTFGSGTRLTVV.

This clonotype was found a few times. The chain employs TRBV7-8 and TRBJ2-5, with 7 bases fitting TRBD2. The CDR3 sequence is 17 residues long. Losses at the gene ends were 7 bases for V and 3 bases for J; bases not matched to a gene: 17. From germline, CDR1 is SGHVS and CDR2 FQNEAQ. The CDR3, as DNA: TGTGCCAGCATGCGAATATTAGCGGGCAAACCAAAAGAGACCCAGTACTTC. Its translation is CASMRILAGKPKETQYF.

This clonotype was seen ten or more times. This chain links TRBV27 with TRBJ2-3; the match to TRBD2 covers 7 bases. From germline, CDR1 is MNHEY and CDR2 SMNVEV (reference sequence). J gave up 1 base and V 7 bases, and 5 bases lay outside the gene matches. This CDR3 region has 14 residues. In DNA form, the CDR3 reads TGTGCCAGCACCTTGGCGGGGGGCACAGATACGCAGTATTTT. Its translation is CASTLAGGTDTQYF.

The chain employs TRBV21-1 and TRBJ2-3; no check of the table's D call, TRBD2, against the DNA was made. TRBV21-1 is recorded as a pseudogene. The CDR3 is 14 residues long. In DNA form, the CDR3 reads TGTGCCAGCACCGGGGCAAGCCGGTCAGATACGCAGTATTTT. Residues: CASTGASRSDTQYF.

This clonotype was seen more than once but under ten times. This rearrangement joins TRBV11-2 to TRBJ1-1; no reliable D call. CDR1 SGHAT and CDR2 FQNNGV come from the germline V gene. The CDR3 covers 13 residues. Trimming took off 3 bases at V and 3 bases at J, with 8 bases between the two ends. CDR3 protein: CASSLSLYTEAFF. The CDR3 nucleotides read TGTGCCAGCAGCTTGTCCCTTTACACTGAAGCTTTCTTT.

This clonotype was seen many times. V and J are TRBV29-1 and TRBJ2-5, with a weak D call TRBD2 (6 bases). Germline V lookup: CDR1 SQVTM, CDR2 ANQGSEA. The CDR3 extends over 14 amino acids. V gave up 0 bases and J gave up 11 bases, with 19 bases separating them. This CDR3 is CSVEDSSGGMAQYF. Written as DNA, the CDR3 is TGCAGCGTTGAAGATAGCTCCGGGGGAATGGCACAGTACTTC. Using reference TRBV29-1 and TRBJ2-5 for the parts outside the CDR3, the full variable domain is SAVISQKPSRDICQRGTSLTIQCQVDSQVTMMFWYRQQPGQSLTLIATANQGSEATYESGFVIDKFPISRPNLTFSTLTVSNMSPEDSSIYLCSVEDSSGGMAQYFGPGTRLLVL.

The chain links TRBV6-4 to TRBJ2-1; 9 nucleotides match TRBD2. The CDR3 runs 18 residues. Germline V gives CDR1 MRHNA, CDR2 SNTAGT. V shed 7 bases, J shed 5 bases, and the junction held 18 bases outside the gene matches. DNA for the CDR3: TGTGCCAGCACCCGACAGGGAAGTACGGGACTAGCCAACAATGAGCAGTTCTTC. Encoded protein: CASTRQGSTGLANNEQFF.

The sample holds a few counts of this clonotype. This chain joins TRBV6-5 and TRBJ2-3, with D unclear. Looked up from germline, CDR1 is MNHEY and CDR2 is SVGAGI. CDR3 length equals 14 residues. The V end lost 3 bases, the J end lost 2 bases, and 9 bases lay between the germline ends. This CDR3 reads CASSYGLATDTQYF. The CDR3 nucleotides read TGTGCCAGCAGTTATGGGTTAGCCACAGATACGCAGTATTTT.

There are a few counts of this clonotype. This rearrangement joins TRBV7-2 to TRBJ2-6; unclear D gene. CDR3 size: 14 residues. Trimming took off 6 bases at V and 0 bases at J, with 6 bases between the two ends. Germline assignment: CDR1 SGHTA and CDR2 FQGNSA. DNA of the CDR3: TGTGCCAGCAGTGTGTACTCTGGGGCCAACGTCCTGACTTTC. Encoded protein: CASSVYSGANVLTF.

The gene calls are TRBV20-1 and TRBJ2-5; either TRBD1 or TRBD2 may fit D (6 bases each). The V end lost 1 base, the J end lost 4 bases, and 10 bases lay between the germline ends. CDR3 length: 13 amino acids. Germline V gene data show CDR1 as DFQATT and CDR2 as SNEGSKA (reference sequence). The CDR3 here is CSARGTAGETQYF. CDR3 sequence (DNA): TGCAGTGCTAGAGGGACAGCGGGAGAGACCCAGTACTTC.